Below are 31 T cell receptor beta chains sequenced from a single sample in a study of cytomegalovirus exposure and HLA in healthy donors. 13 Jbeta primers and 60 Vbeta primers were used for the PCR. Assay used: immunoSEQ multiplex PCR; TCRdb lists only in-frame clones, some missing. Of about 120,000 clones listed, about 8% were seen once; the top ten hold 6% to 7.5%. Sample: PBMCs. All receptors derive from a woman between 35 and 50 years old in good health and CMV-seropositive.

The CDR3 nucleotides read TGTGCCAGCAGTGAAGTACTCAACACCGGGGAGCTGTTTTTT. Protein: CASSEVLNTGELFF. The chain joins TRBV6-1 to TRBJ2-2; D uncertain. CDR3 length equals 14 residues. Germline loops: CDR1 MNHNS, CDR2 SASEGT. V was trimmed by 1 base and J by 2 bases, leaving 5 bases between them.

V usage is TRBV18 and J usage is TRBJ2-7; 7 nucleotides line up with TRBD1. The CDR3 runs to 14 residues. The V segment lost 3 bases and the J segment 2 bases; nucleotides outside the gene matches: 4. Germline V gives CDR1 KGHSH, CDR2 LQKENI. This CDR3 is CASSPGTDAYEQYF. In DNA form, the CDR3 reads TGTGCCAGCTCACCCGGGACAGATGCCTACGAGCAGTACTTC.

The V and J genes are TRBV28 and TRBJ2-7; 11 bases align to TRBD2. V shed 6 bases and J 3 bases; nucleotides not matched to a gene: 10. The CDR3 sequence is 16 residues long. From germline, CDR1 is MDHEN and CDR2 SYDVKM. The CDR3 DNA reads TGTGCCAGCAGAAAAGGGCTAGCGGGGGGCATCTACGAGCAGTACTTC. This codes for CASRKGLAGGIYEQYF.

The chain has TRBV5-1 and TRBJ1-1, with a weak D call TRBD1 (6 bases). Germline CDR1 and CDR2: SGHRS and YFSETQ. There are 13 residues in the CDR3. V was clipped by 9 bases and J by 1 base, with 13 bases between them. The CDR3 region has the DNA TGCGCCACCTCGGACAGTAGGAACACTGAAGCTTTCTTT. Protein sequence: CATSDSRNTEAFF.

In this sample, this clone turned up a few times. The gene calls are TRBV2 and TRBJ2-1, with D unclear. V was pared by 3 bases and J by 8 bases, with 11 bases between. Germline V gene lookup returns CDR1 SNHLY and CDR2 FYNNEI. CDR3 length: 13 residues. CDR3 protein: CASSDSGYDEQFF. Here the CDR3 DNA reads TGTGCCAGCAGTGATTCCGGTTACGATGAGCAGTTCTTC.

This clone has only a few counts. V gene TRBV28 combines with J gene TRBJ2-7; 9 bases match TRBD1. This CDR3 is 12 amino acids long. CDR1 MDHEN and CDR2 SYDVKM come from the germline V gene. V trimming: 6 bases; J trimming: 7 bases; junction bases outside the gene matches: 4. The CDR3 sequence: CASSLTGGEQYF. In nucleotides, the CDR3 is TGTGCCAGCAGCCTGACAGGGGGTGAGCAGTACTTC. Looking up the rest from reference TRBV28 and TRBJ2-7 gives the full variable domain: DVKVTQSSRYLVKRTGEKVFLECVQDMDHENMFWYRQDPGLGLRLIYFSYDVKMKEKGDIPEGYSVSREKKERFSLILESASTNQTSMYLCASSLTGGEQYFGPGTRLTVT.

The rearrangement links TRBV6-5 to TRBJ2-5, with TRBD1 matching 9 bases. CDR3 size: 13 residues. Germline V gene sequence: CDR1 MNHEY, CDR2 SVGAGI. The V segment lost 6 bases and the J segment 5 bases; nucleotides outside the gene matches: 4. CDR3 bases: TGTGCCAGCAGAGGGACAGGGCAGGAGACCCAGTACTTC. Its translation: CASRGTGQETQYF.

This clone was picked up a small number of times. V gene TRBV7-9 combines with J gene TRBJ1-2; 9 nucleotides line up with TRBD1. The CDR3 contains 13 residues. The V segment lost 4 bases and the J segment 8 bases; nucleotides outside the gene matches: 5. Germline V CDR1 and CDR2: SEHNR, FQNEAQ (reference sequence). Here the CDR3 DNA reads TGTGCCAGCAGCTACGGGACAGGGATCGGCTACACCTTC. This sequence encodes CASSYGTGIGYTF.

V and J are TRBV15 and TRBJ2-3; weak D call: TRBD2 (6 bases). Germline V CDR1 and CDR2: LNHNV, YYDKDF (reference sequence). Trimming removed 5 bases at V and 1 base at J, with 10 bases between. The CDR3 runs to 14 residues. CDR3 nucleotide sequence: TGTGCCACCAGCCGGAGCGGGCGCACAGATACGCAGTATTTT. Amino acids: CATSRSGRTDTQYF.

This clone was seen only a few times. CDR3 residues: CASSLLGPDEKLFF. The CDR3 DNA reads as TGTGCCAGCAGTCTCCTAGGCCCCGACGAAAAACTGTTTTTT. This chain links TRBV6-6 with TRBJ1-4; D unclear. The germline gives CDR1 MNHNY, CDR2 SVGAGI (reference sequence). The CDR3 extends over 14 amino acids. Deletions cut 5 bases from V and 8 bases from J, with 15 bases between.

This clone was counted between two and nine times. The chain recombines TRBV5-1 with TRBJ2-7; D call uncertain. This CDR3 contains 14 residues. Trimming took off 4 bases at V and 2 bases at J, with 13 bases between the two ends. Germline V gene data show CDR1 as SGHRS and CDR2 as YFSETQ. The chain's CDR3 is CASSPGARTYEQYF. The CDR3 nucleotides read TGCGCCAGCAGCCCAGGCGCGAGAACCTACGAGCAGTACTTC.

This chain's CDR3 is CASSPTADRVDEQYF. The CDR3 nucleotides read TGTGCCAGCAGTCCAACTGCTGACAGGGTCGACGAGCAGTACTTC. This sequence joins TRBV27 and TRBJ2-7; 7 bases align to TRBD1. Per germline, CDR1 MNHEY and CDR2 SMNVEV (reference sequence). This CDR3 comprises 15 residues. With 5 bases clipped from V and 5 bases from J, the junction kept 12 bases outside the gene matches.

This clone turned up a few times. In DNA form, the CDR3 reads TGCGCCAGCAGACTAGGCGGGGGGCCACAAGAGACCCAGTACTTC. As protein: CASRLGGGPQETQYF. V usage is TRBV5-1 and J usage is TRBJ2-5, with 8 bases aligning to TRBD2. The length of the CDR3 is 15 residues. Germline V gene lookup returns CDR1 SGHRS and CDR2 YFSETQ. V shed 5 bases, J shed 2 bases, and the junction held 8 bases outside the gene matches.

This CDR3 reads CASSLAFNIEFF. The DNA of the CDR3 is TGCGCCAGCAGCTTGGCTTTCAACATCGAGTTCTTC. The rearrangement links TRBV5-1 to TRBJ2-1; no clear D gene. V was clipped by 0 bases and J by 14 bases, with 12 bases between them. Germline loops: CDR1 SGHRS, CDR2 YFSETQ. The CDR3 totals 12 residues.

The rearrangement uses TRBV19 and TRBJ1-5, with D maybe TRBD1 (5 bases). CDR3 length: 12 residues. Germline lookup yields CDR1 LNHDA and CDR2 SQIVND (reference sequence). Deletions cut 11 bases from V and 5 bases from J, with 13 bases between. In nucleotides, the CDR3 is TGTGCCGGAGCCACGGGGGATCAGCCCCAGCATTTT. Translating gives CAGATGDQPQHF.

There are a few counts of this clone. This chain joins TRBV6-1 and TRBJ1-5, with D possibly matching TRBD1 (6 bases). This CDR3 is 14 amino acids long. V lost 11 bases to trimming and J lost 9 bases, with 23 bases between them. CDR1 and CDR2 (germline): MNHNS, SASEGT. CDR3 bases: TGTGCCTCCAAAGCGGGGGCGGAGCCGGGGCCCCAGCATTTT. It codes for CASKAGAEPGPQHF.

J is TRBJ2-1 and V is TRBV12-5, with 7 nucleotides matching TRBD1. In germline, CDR1 is LGHNT, CDR2 FRNRAP. The junction had 8 bases not matched to a gene; V was cut back by 9 bases and J by 3 bases. The length of the CDR3 is 14 residues. The CDR3 spells CASEPRGFYNEQFF. CDR3 nucleotides: TGTGCTAGCGAACCCAGGGGGTTCTACAATGAGCAGTTCTTC.

This clone was seen a handful of times. The chain employs TRBV5-1 and TRBJ2-1, with 9 bases that match TRBD2. The CDR3 covers 16 residues. Unmatched junction bases numbered 6, after V lost 4 bases and J lost 1 base. The germline gives CDR1 SGHRS, CDR2 YFSETQ. CDR3 sequence: CASSKMRGGSYNEQFF. The DNA for the CDR3 is TGCGCCAGCAGCAAAATGCGGGGGGGTTCCTACAATGAGCAGTTCTTC.

V and J are TRBV18 and TRBJ2-5, with a tentative D call TRBD1 (6 bases). The CDR3 is 15 amino acids. Germline CDR1 reads KGHSH; CDR2 reads LQKENI. V dropped 1 base and J dropped 3 bases, with 12 bases sitting between them. CDR3 sequence: CASSPLNREKETQYF. The CDR3 bases are TGTGCCAGCTCACCACTGAACAGGGAGAAAGAGACCCAGTACTTC.

The chain has TRBV29-1 and TRBJ2-5, with TRBD1 matching 11 bases. The germline gives CDR1 SQVTM, CDR2 ANQGSEA. The V and J ends lost 0 bases and 2 bases, in that order; junction bases with no gene match: 5. The CDR3 length is 16 residues. The CDR3 protein is CSVEDPGQGGQETQYF. The DNA of the CDR3 is TGCAGCGTTGAAGATCCGGGACAGGGGGGGCAAGAGACCCAGTACTTC.

This chain uses TRBV27 with TRBJ1-4; D remains unclear. In germline, CDR1 is MNHEY, CDR2 SMNVEV (reference sequence). This CDR3 has 15 residues. V dropped 1 base and J dropped 7 bases, with 13 bases sitting between them. CDR3 residues: CASSLFRGGREKLFF. The CDR3 DNA is TGTGCCAGCAGTTTATTTCGGGGTGGTCGTGAAAAACTGTTTTTT. The variable domain in full, completed from reference TRBV27 and TRBJ1-4, reads EAQVTQNPRYLITVTGKKLTVTCSQNMNHEYMSWYRQDPGLGLRQIYYSMNVEVTDKGDVPEGYKVSRKEKRNFPLILESPSPNQTSLYFCASSLFRGGREKLFFGSGTQLSVL.

This clone was counted a few times. The chain has TRBV25-1 and TRBJ1-2; 8 bases match TRBD1. Looked up from germline, CDR1 is MGHDK and CDR2 is SYGVNS. The J segment lost 7 bases and the V segment lost 3 bases, leaving 13 bases of the junction unmatched. The CDR3 totals 16 residues. The CDR3 DNA is TGTGCCAGCAGTGATCCTACCTTACAGGGGGTACGTGGCTACACCTTC. Its translation is CASSDPTLQGVRGYTF.

The chain is built from TRBV2 and TRBJ1-2, with TRBD1 identical over 9 bases. The CDR3 consists of 14 residues. V lost 5 bases and J lost 3; bases outside the gene matches: 4. Germline V gene data show CDR1 as SNHLY and CDR2 as FYNNEI. CDR3 sequence (DNA): TGTGCCAGCAGTATGGACAGGGGTGACTATGGCTACACCTTC. It specifies CASSMDRGDYGYTF.

The rearrangement uses TRBV5-8 and TRBJ1-1; 7 bases are a match to TRBD1. V lost 0 bases, J lost 1 base, and 6 bases stayed unmatched. The CDR3 contains 16 residues. CDR1 SGHTS and CDR2 YDEGEE come from the germline V gene. The CDR3 region has the DNA TGTGCCAGCAGCTTGGAACAGGGGATTGGGAACACTGAAGCTTTCTTT. Translating it yields CASSLEQGIGNTEAFF.

This clone was observed a handful of times. The chain's CDR3 is CASSQDPNSHQPQHF. The DNA for the CDR3 is TGCGCCAGCAGCCAAGATCCGAACAGTCATCAGCCCCAGCATTTT. The chain combines TRBV4-1 with TRBJ1-5; D unclear. The CDR3 is 15 residues long. Trimming removed 0 bases from V and 5 bases from J, with 11 bases in between. The V gene's germline CDR1 is MGHRA and CDR2 YSYEKL.

This clone was counted a few times. This CDR3 is CASSLDLWGGGSYNEQFF. CDR3 DNA sequence: TGTGCCAGCAGCTTAGATCTATGGGGCGGGGGTTCCTACAATGAGCAGTTCTTC. J is TRBJ2-1 and V is TRBV11-1, with 7 bases lining up with TRBD2. Germline V gene lookup returns CDR1 SGHAT and CDR2 FQDESV (reference sequence). The CDR3 loop spans 18 amino acids. The J segment lost 1 base and the V segment lost 1 base, leaving 10 bases of the junction unmatched.

This clone came up a few times. V is TRBV7-9 and J is TRBJ2-7; 7 positions match TRBD1. The germline gives CDR1 SEHNR, CDR2 FQNEAQ (reference sequence). This CDR3 region has 14 residues. J was trimmed by 3 bases and V by 7 bases; bases with no gene match: 9. This CDR3 is CASTPGQLNYEQYF. The CDR3 DNA reads as TGTGCCAGCACACCGGGACAGCTCAACTACGAGCAGTACTTC.

Comment on this clone: The junction and the germline gene differ at one end; a read error may be behind it. This chain joins TRBV29-1 and TRBJ1-2; 10 nucleotides align to TRBD1. This CDR3 is 14 amino acids long. Germline-derived CDR1 and CDR2 are SQVTM and ANQGSEA. CDR3 nucleotide sequence: TGCAGCGTGGATGGACAGGGGGTTATTTATGGCTACTCCTTC. This gives the protein CSVDGQGVIYGYSF.

This clone showed up just a few times. The chain recombines TRBV30 with TRBJ1-1; 9 bases map to TRBD1. Unmatched junction bases numbered 2, after V lost 5 bases and J lost 4 bases. Per germline, CDR1 GTSNPN and CDR2 SVGIG (reference sequence). The CDR3 sequence is 12 residues long. The CDR3 DNA reads TGTGCCTGGCAGACAGGGGGCACTGAAGCTTTCTTT. It codes for CAWQTGGTEAFF.

There are a few counts of this clone. Germline and junction disagree at one end, which may indicate a read error. The chain combines TRBV7-2 with TRBJ1-2; 9 bases align to TRBD1. Per germline, CDR1 SGHTA and CDR2 FQGNSA. The CDR3 runs to 12 residues. The CDR3 sequence: CASSLVYRGLRF. CDR3 in DNA: TGTGCCAGCAGCTTAGTTTACAGGGGGCTCCGCTTC.

This clone was detected ten times or more. V is TRBV19 and J is TRBJ1-2, with TRBD1 matching over 7 bases. V was pared by 3 bases and J by 3 bases, with 7 bases of the junction left unmatched. Germline V gene sequence: CDR1 LNHDA, CDR2 SQIVND (reference sequence). The CDR3 loop spans 15 amino acids. CDR3 sequence: CASSIGRTGDYGYTF. CDR3 coding DNA: TGTGCCAGTAGTATCGGCCGTACAGGGGACTATGGCTACACCTTC.